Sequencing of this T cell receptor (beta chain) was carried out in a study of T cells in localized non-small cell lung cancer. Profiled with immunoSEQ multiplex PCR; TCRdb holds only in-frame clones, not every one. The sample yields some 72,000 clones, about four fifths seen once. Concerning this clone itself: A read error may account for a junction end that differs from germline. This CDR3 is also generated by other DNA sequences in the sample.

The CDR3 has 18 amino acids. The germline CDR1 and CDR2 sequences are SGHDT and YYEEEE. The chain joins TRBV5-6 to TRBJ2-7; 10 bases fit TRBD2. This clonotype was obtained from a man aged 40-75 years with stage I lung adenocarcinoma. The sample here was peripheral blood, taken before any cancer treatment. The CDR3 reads CASSSVTPLAGVRYEQYF. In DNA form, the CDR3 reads TGCGCCAGCAGCTCCGTAACCCCTCTAGCGGGAGTTCGGTACGAGCAGTACTTC. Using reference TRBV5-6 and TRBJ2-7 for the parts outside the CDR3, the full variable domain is DAGVTQSPTHLIKTRGQQVTLRCSPKSGHDTVSWYQQALGQGPQFIFQYYEEEERQRGNFPDRFSGHQFPNYSSELNVNALLLGDSALYLCASSSVTPLAGVRYEQYFGPGTRLTVT.